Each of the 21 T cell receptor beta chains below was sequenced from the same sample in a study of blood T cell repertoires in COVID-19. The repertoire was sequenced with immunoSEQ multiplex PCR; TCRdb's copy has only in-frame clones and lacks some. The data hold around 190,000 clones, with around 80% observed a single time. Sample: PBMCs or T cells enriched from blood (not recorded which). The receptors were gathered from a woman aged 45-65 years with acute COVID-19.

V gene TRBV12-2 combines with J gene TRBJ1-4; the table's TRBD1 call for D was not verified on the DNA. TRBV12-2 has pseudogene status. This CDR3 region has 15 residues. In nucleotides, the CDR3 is TGTGCAAGTCGCAAACCTTGGACAGGGAGGGAAAAACTGTTTTTT. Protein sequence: CASRKPWTGREKLFF.

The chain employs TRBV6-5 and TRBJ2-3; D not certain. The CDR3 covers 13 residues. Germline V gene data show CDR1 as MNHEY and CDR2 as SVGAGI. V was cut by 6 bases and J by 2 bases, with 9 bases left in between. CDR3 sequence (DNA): TGTGCCAGCAGCTTTGACTCCACAGATACGCAGTATTTT. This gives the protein CASSFDSTDTQYF.

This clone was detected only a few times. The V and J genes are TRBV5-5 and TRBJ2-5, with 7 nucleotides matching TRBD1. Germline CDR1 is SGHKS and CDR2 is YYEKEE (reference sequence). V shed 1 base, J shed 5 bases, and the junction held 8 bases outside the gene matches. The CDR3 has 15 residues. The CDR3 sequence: CASSLSQGVKETQYF. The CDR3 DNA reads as TGTGCCAGCAGCTTGTCCCAGGGGGTTAAGGAGACCCAGTACTTC.

CDR3 sequence (DNA): TGTGCCAGCAGCTCTGATACAGGAGAAGCTTTCTTT. This translates into CASSSDTGEAFF. The V call is TRBV5-4, the J call TRBJ1-1; D may be TRBD1 (5 bases). The CDR3 sequence is 12 residues long. Germline lookup yields CDR1 SGHNT and CDR2 YYREEE (reference sequence). V lost 3 bases, J lost 8 bases, and 11 bases lay in between.

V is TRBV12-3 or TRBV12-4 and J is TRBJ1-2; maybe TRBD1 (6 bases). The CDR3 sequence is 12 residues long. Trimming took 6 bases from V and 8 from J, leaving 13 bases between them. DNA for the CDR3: TGTGCCAGCAGGCCAGGGGATGGGGGCTACACCTTC. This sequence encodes CASRPGDGGYTF.

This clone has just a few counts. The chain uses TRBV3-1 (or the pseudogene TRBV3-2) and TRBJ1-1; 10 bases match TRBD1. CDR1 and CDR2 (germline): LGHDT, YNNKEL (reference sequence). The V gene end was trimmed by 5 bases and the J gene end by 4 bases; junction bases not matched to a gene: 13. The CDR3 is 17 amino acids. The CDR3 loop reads CASSSRDRGKWSTEAFF. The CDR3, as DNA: TGTGCCAGCAGCTCGCGGGACAGGGGAAAATGGAGCACTGAAGCTTTCTTT.

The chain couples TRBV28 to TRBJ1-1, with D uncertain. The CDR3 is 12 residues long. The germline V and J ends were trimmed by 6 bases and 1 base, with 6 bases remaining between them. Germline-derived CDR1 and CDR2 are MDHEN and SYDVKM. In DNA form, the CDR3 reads TGTGCCAGCAGCCTAGCGAACACTGAAGCTTTCTTT. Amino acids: CASSLANTEAFF.

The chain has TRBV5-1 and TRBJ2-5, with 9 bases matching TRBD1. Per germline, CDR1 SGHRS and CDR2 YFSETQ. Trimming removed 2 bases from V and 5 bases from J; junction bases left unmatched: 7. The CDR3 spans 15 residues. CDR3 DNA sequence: TGCGCCAGCAGCTTCGGGACAGGGCCTTTGGAGACCCAGTACTTC. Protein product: CASSFGTGPLETQYF.

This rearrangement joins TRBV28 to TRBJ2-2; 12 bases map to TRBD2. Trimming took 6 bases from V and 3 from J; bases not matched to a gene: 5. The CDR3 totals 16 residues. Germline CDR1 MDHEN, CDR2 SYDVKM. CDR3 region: CASSLRTSGDTGELFF. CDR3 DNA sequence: TGTGCCAGCAGCCTACGGACTAGCGGGGACACCGGGGAGCTGTTTTTT.

CDR3: CASSQMGQVEKLFF. CDR3 nucleotide sequence: TGTGCCAGCAGCCAAATGGGACAGGTTGAAAAACTGTTTTTT. This chain connects TRBV7-9 to TRBJ1-4, with TRBD1 identical over 8 bases. V dropped 5 bases and J dropped 7; count of bases not matched to a gene: 6. Per the germline V gene, CDR1 is SEHNR and CDR2 is FQNEAQ (reference sequence). The CDR3 is made up of 14 amino acids.

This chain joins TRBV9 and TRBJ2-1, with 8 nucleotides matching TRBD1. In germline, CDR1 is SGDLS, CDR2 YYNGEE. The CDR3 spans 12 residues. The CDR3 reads CPGTGFSNEQFF. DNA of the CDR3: TGTCCGGGGACAGGATTTTCGAATGAGCAGTTCTTC. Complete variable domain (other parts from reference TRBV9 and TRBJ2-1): DSGVTQTPKHLITATGQRVTLRCSPRSGDLSVYWYQQSLDQGLQFLIQYYNGEERAKGNILERFSAQQFPDLHSELNLSSLELGDSALYFCPGTGFSNEQFFGPGTRLTVL.

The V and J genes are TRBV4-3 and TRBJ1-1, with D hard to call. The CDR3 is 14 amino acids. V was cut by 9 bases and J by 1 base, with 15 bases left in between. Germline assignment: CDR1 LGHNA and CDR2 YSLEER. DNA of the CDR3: TGCGCCAGTCAATTATGGGCCGCGAACACTGAAGCTTTCTTT. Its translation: CASQLWAANTEAFF.

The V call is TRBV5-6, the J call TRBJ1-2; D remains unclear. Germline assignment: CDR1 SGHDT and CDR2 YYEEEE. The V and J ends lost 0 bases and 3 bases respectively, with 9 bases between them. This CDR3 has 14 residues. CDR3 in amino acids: CASSLERSDYGYTF. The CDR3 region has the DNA TGTGCCAGCAGCTTGGAGAGGTCCGACTATGGCTACACCTTC.

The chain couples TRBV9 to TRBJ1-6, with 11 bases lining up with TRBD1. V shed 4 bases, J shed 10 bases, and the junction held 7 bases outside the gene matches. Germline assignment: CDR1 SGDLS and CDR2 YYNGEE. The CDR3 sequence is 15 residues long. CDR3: CASSPGQGAGSPLHF. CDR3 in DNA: TGTGCCAGCAGCCCCGGACAGGGGGCAGGGTCACCCCTCCACTTT.

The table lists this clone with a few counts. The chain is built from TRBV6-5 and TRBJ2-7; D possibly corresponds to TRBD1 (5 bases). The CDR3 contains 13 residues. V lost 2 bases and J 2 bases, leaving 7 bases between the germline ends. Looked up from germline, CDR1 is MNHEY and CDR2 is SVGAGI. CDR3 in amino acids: CASSYKQAYEQYV. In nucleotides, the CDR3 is TGTGCCAGCAGTTACAAACAGGCCTACGAGCAGTACGTC.

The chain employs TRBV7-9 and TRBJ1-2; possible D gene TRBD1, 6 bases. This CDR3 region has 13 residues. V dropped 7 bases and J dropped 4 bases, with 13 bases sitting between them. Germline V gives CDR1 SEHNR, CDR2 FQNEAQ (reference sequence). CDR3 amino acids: CASTTGLSYGYTF. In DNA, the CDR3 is TGTGCCAGCACCACAGGGCTCTCCTATGGCTACACCTTC. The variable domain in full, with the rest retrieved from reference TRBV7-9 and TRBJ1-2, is DTGVSQNPRHKITKRGQNVTFRCDPISEHNRLYWYRQTLGQGPEFLTYFQNEAQLEKSRLLSDRFSAERPKGSFSTLEIQRTEQGDSAMYLCASTTGLSYGYTFGSGTRLTVV.

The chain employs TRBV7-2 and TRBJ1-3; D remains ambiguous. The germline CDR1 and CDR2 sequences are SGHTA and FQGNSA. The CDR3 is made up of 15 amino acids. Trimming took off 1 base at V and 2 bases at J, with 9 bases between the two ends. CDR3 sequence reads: CASSLDSLPGNTIYF. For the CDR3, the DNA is TGTGCCAGCAGCTTAGACAGCTTACCTGGAAACACCATATATTTT.

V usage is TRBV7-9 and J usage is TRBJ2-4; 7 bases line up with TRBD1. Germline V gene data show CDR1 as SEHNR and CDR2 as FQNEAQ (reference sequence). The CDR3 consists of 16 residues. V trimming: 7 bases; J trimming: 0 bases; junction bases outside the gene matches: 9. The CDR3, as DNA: TGTGCCAGCAACCCTGGGACAGCCCAAGCCAAAAACATTCAGTACTTC. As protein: CASNPGTAQAKNIQYF.

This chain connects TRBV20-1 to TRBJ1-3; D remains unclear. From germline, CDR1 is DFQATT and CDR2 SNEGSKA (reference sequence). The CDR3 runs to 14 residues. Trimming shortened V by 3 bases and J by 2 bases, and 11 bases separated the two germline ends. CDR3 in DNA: TGCAGTGCTAGTTCTGGACTTGCTGGAAACACCATATATTTT. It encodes CSASSGLAGNTIYF.

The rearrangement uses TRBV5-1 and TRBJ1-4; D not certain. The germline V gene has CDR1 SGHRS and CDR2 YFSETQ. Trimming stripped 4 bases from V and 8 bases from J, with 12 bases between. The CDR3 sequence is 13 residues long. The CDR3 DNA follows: TGCGCCAGCAGCCGCGAACCGGGAGAAAAACTGTTTTTT. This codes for CASSREPGEKLFF.

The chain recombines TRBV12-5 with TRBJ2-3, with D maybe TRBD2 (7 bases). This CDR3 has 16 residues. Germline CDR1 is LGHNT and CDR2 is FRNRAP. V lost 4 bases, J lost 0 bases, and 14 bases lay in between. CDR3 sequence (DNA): TGTGCTAGTGGTTGGGGGGGCAACCCTAGCACAGATACGCAGTATTTT. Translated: CASGWGGNPSTDTQYF.